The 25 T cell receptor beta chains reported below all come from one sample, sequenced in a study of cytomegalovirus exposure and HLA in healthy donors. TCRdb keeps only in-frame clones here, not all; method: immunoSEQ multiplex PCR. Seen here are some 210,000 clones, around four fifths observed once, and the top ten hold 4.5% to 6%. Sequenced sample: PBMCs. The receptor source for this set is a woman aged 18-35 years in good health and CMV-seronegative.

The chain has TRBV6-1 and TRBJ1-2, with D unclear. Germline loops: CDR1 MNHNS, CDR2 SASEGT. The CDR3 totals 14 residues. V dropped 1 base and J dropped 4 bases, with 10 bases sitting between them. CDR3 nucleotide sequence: TGTGCCAGCAGTGAAGAAGGGTCGGCCTATGGCTACACCTTC. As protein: CASSEEGSAYGYTF.

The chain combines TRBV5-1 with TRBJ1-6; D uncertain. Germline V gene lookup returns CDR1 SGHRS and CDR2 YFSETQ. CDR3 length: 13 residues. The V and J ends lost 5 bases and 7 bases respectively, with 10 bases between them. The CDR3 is CASSVRTNSPLHF. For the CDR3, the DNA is TGCGCCAGCAGTGTTCGGACCAATTCACCCCTCCACTTT. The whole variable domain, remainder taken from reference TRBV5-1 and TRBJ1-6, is KAGVTQTPRYLIKTRGQQVTLSCSPISGHRSVSWYQQTPGQGLQFLFEYFSETQRNKGNFPGRFSGRQFSNSRSEMNVSTLELGDSALYLCASSVRTNSPLHFGNGTRLTVT.

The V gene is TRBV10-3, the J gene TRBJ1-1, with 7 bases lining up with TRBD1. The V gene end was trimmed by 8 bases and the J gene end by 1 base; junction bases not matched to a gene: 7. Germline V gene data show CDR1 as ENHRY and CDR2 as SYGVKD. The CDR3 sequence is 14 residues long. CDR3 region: CAIAGQRKNTEAFF. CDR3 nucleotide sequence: TGTGCCATCGCGGGACAGAGAAAGAACACTGAAGCTTTCTTT.

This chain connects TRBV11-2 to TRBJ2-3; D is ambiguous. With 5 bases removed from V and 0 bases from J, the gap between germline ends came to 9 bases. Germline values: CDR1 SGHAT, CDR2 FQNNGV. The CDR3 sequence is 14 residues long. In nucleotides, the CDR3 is TGTGCCAGCAGCCCCATAACTAGCACAGATACGCAGTATTTT. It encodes CASSPITSTDTQYF. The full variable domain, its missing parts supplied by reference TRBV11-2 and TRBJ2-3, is EAGVAQSPRYKIIEKRQSVAFWCNPISGHATLYWYQQILGQGPKLLIQFQNNGVVDDSQLPKDRFSAERLKGVDSTLKIQPAKLEDSAVYLCASSPITSTDTQYFGPGTRLTVL.

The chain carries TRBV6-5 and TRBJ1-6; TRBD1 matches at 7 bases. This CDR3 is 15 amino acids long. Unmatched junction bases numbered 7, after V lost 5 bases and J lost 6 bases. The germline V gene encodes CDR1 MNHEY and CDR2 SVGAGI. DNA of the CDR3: TGTGCCAGCAGTCGGACAGACAGGGCTAATTCACCCCTCCACTTT. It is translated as CASSRTDRANSPLHF.

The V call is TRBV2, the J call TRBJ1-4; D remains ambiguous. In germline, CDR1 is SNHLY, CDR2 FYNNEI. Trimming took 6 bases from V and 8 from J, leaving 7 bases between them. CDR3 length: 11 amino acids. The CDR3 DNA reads TGTGCCAGCAGGGGCGGCGAAAAACTGTTTTTT. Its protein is CASRGGEKLFF.

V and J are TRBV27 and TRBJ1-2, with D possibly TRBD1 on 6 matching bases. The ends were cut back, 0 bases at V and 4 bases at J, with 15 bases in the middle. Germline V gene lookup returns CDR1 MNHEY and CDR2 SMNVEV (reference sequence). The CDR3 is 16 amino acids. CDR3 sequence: CASSLSGGELGYGYTF. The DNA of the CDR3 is TGTGCCAGCAGTTTATCAGGGGGAGAACTTGGCTATGGCTACACCTTC.

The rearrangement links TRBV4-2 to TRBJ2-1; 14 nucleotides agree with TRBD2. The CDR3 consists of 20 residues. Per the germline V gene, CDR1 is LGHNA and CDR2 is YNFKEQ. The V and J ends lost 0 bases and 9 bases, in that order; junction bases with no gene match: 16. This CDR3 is CASSQDWAPGLAGVTGEQFF. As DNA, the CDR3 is TGTGCCAGCAGCCAAGACTGGGCCCCGGGACTAGCGGGGGTTACAGGTGAGCAGTTCTTC.

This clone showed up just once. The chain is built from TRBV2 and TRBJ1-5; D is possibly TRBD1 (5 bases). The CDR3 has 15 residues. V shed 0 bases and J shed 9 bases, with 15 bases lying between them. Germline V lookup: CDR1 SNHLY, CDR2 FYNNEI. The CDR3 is CASSEARGSGLPQHF. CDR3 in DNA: TGTGCCAGCAGTGAAGCGCGGGGCTCAGGTCTGCCCCAGCATTTT.

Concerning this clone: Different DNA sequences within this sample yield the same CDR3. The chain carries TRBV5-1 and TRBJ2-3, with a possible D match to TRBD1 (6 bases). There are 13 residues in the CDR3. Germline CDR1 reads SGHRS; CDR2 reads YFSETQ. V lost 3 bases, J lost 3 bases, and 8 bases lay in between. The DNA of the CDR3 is TGCGCCAGCAGCTCTAGGGGGACAGATACGCAGTATTTT. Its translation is CASSSRGTDTQYF.

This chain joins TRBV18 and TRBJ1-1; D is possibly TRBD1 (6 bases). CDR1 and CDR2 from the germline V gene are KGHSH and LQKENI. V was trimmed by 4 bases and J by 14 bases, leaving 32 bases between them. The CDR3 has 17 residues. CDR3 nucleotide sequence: TGTGCCAGCTCACGAACACCGGTTCCGTACAGGGAGGTAAGTATATTCTTT. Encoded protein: CASSRTPVPYREVSIFF. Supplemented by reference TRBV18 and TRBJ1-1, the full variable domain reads NAGVMQNPRHLVRRRGQEARLRCSPMKGHSHVYWYRQLPEEGLKFMVYLQKENIIDESGMPKERFSAEFPKEGPSILRIQQVVRGDSAAYFCASSRTPVPYREVSIFFGQGTRLTVV.

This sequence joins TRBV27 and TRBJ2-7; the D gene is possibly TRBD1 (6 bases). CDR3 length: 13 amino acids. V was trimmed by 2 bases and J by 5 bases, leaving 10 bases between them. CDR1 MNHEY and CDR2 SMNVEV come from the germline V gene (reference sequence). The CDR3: CASSLRQVNEQYF. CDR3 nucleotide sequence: TGTGCCAGCAGTTTACGACAGGTTAACGAGCAGTACTTC.

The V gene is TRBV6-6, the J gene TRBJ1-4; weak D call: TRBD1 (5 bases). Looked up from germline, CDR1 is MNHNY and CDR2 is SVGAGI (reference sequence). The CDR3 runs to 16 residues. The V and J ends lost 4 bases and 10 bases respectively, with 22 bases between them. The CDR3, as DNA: TGTGCCAGCAGTTTGGCTCAGGGCGCTACCTTTGGAAAACTGTTTTTT. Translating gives CASSLAQGATFGKLFF.

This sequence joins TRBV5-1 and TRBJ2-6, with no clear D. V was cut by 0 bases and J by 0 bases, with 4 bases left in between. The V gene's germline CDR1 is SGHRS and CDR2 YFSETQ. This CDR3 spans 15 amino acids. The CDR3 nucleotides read TGCGCCAGCAGCTTGGTCGGCTCTGGGGCCAACGTCCTGACTTTC. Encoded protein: CASSLVGSGANVLTF.

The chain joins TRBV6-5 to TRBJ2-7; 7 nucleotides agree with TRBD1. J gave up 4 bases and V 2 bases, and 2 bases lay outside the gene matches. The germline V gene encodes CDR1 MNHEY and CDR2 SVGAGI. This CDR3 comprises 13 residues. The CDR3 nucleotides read TGTGCCAGCAGTTACGAACAGGGGTACGAGCAGTACTTC. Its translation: CASSYEQGYEQYF.

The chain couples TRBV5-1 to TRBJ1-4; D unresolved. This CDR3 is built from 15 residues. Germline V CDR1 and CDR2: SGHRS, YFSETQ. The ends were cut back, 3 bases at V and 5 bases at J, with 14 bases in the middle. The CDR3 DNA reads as TGCGCCAGCAGCTCCGGATACAGCGGGAATGAAAAACTGTTTTTT. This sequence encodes CASSSGYSGNEKLFF.

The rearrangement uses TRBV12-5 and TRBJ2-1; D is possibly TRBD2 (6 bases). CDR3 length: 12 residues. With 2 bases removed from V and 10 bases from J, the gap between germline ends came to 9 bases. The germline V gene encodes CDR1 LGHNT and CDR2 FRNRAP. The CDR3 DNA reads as TGTGCTAGTGGTTTGCGGCTAGCGGAGCAGTTCTTC. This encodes CASGLRLAEQFF.

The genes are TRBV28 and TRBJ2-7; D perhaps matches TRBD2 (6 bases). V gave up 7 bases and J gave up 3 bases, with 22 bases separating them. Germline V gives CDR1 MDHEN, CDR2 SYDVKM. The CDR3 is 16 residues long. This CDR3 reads CASTSLGGTVNYEQYF. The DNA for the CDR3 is TGTGCCAGCACATCCCTAGGCGGGACCGTGAACTACGAGCAGTACTTC.

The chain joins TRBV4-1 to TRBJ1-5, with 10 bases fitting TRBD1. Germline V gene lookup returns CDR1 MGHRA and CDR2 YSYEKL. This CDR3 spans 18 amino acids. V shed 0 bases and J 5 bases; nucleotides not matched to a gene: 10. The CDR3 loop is CASSQEADRGNSHQPQHF. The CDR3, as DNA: TGCGCCAGCAGCCAAGAGGCGGACAGGGGGAATTCCCATCAGCCCCAGCATTTT.

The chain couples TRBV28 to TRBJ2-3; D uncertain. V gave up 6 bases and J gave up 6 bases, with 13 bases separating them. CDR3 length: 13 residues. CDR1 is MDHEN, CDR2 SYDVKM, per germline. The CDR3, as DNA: TGTGCCAGCAGCCTCCCGTCGCGGGATACGCAGTATTTT. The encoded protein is CASSLPSRDTQYF.

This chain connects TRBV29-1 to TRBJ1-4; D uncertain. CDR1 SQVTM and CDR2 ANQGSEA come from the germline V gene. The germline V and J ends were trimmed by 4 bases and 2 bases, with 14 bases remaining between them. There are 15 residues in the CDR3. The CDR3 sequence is CSVVGWVATNEKLFF. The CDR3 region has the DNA TGCAGCGTTGTGGGCTGGGTGGCGACTAATGAAAAACTGTTTTTT.

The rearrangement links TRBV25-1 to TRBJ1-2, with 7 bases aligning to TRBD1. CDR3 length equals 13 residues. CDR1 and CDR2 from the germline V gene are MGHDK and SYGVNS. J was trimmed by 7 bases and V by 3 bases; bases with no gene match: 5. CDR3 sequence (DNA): TGTGCCAGCAGTGAGTACAGGGGTGGTGGCTACACCTTC. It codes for CASSEYRGGGYTF.

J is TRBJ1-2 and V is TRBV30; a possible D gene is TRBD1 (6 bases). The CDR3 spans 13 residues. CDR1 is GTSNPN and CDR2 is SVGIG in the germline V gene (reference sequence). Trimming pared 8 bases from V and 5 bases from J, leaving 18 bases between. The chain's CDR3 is CAEYHREVYGYTF. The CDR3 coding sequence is TGTGCCGAATATCACAGGGAGGTTTATGGCTACACCTTC.

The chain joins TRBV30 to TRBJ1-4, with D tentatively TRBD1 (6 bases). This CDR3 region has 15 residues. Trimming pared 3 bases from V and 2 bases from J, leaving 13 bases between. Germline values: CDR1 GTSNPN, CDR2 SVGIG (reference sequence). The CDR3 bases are TGTGCCTGGAGAGCCAGGGGACGCACTAATGAAAAACTGTTTTTT. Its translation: CAWRARGRTNEKLFF.

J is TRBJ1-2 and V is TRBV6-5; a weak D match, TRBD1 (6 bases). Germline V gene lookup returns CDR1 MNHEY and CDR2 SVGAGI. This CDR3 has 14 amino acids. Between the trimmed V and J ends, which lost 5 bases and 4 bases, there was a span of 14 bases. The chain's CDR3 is CASSHQGTPYGYTF. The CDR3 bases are TGTGCCAGCAGTCACCAAGGGACACCCTATGGCTACACCTTC.